Following are 29 T cell receptor beta chains from one sample sequenced in a study of blood T cell repertoires in COVID-19. Produced via immunoSEQ multiplex PCR; TCRdb's table is partial and in-frame only. The sample lists 300,000 to 450,000 clones; about 90% were seen once. The sample comprised peripheral blood. Receptors originate from a woman aged 60-70 years with COVID-19, enrolled during active disease.

This rearrangement joins TRBV6-5 to TRBJ2-7; 11 bases agree with TRBD1. The germline CDR1 and CDR2 sequences are MNHEY and SVGAGI. After removal of 7 bases from V and 4 bases from J, the junction contained 9 bases not matched to a gene. This CDR3 spans 15 amino acids. CDR3 sequence: CASTPRDRGFYEQYF. The CDR3 DNA is TGTGCCAGCACCCCAAGGGACAGGGGGTTTTACGAGCAGTACTTC.

This chain uses TRBV4-1 with TRBJ1-2; the match to TRBD1 covers 9 bases. After removal of 1 base from V and 4 bases from J, the junction contained 4 bases not matched to a gene. CDR1 and CDR2 (germline): MGHRA, YSYEKL. The CDR3 is 15 amino acids. DNA for the CDR3: TGCGCCAGCAGCCAAGGGGACAGGGAACTCTATGGCTACACCTTC. Translating gives CASSQGDRELYGYTF.

This clone was detected only once. V gene TRBV2 combines with J gene TRBJ2-7; D possibly corresponds to TRBD2 (6 bases). V lost 8 bases, J lost 3 bases, and 11 bases lay in between. Germline V lookup: CDR1 SNHLY, CDR2 FYNNEI. The CDR3 covers 12 residues. The CDR3 DNA reads TGTGCCAGCGCCCGCGGGGACTACGAGCAGTACTTC. Translating it yields CASARGDYEQYF.

This chain connects TRBV28 to TRBJ2-7, with D maybe TRBD2 (6 bases). The CDR3 is 14 amino acids. Looked up from germline, CDR1 is MDHEN and CDR2 is SYDVKM. V lost 4 bases to trimming and J lost 2 bases, with 12 bases between them. The CDR3 DNA reads TGTGCCAGCAGTTCCGGGGGTAGCACCTACGAGCAGTACTTC. As protein: CASSSGGSTYEQYF.

This rearrangement joins TRBV6-2 or TRBV6-3 to TRBJ2-5, with D possibly being TRBD2 (6 bases). CDR1 and CDR2 (germline): MNHEY, SVGEGT. Trimming cost V 0 bases and J 5 bases, with 16 bases left between them. CDR3 size: 16 residues. Written as DNA, the CDR3 is TGTGCCAGCAGTTACTCGATAGGCGGGATCGAGGAGACCCAGTACTTC. The encoded protein is CASSYSIGGIEETQYF.

The chain combines TRBV5-4 with TRBJ2-3; the D gene is possibly TRBD2 (7 bases). The CDR3 has 15 amino acids. Germline values: CDR1 SGHNT, CDR2 YYREEE (reference sequence). Trimming left V 0 bases short and J 6 bases short, with 14 bases between. CDR3 sequence: CASSLARGAIDTQYF. CDR3 DNA sequence: TGTGCCAGCAGCTTGGCCCGGGGGGCCATCGATACGCAGTATTTT. Filled out from reference TRBV5-4 and TRBJ2-3, the complete variable domain reads ETGVTQSPTHLIKTRGQQVTLRCSSQSGHNTVSWYQQALGQGPQFIFQYYREEENGRGNFPPRFSGLQFPNYSSELNVNALELDDSALYLCASSLARGAIDTQYFGPGTRLTVL.

The chain carries TRBV4-1 and TRBJ2-3; 7 bases line up with TRBD1. CDR1 is MGHRA, CDR2 YSYEKL, per germline. Trimming took 8 bases from V and 1 from J; bases not matched to a gene: 3. The CDR3 sequence is 13 residues long. The CDR3 loop reads CASRTGGTDTQYF. The CDR3 DNA follows: TGCGCCAGCCGCACAGGGGGCACAGATACGCAGTATTTT.

The rearrangement joins TRBV7-3 to TRBJ2-6, with 9 nucleotides matching TRBD1. Germline loops: CDR1 SGHTA, CDR2 FQGTGA. With V trimmed by 0 bases and J by 1 base, 10 bases remained unmatched. The CDR3 runs 20 residues. The CDR3 DNA reads as TGTGCCAGCAGCTTAACTCAGGACAGGGGCATAGGGTCTGGGGCCAACGTCCTGACTTTC. Translating it yields CASSLTQDRGIGSGANVLTF. The full variable domain, its missing parts supplied by reference TRBV7-3 and TRBJ2-6, is GAGVSQTPSNKVTEKGKYVELRCDPISGHTALYWYRQSLGQGPEFLIYFQGTGAADDSGLPNDRFFAVRPEGSVSTLKIQRTERGDSAVYLCASSLTQDRGIGSGANVLTFGAGSRLTVL.

This chain joins TRBV19 and TRBJ1-3; 9 positions match TRBD1. The V and J ends lost 6 bases and 2 bases, in that order; junction bases with no gene match: 2. There are 14 residues in the CDR3. Germline assignment: CDR1 LNHDA and CDR2 SQIVND (reference sequence). The CDR3 is CASRQGAAGNTIYF. In DNA form, the CDR3 reads TGTGCCAGTAGACAGGGGGCGGCTGGAAACACCATATATTTT.

The chain links TRBV9 to TRBJ2-3; 8 bases align to TRBD2. Germline V gene data show CDR1 as SGDLS and CDR2 as YYNGEE. This CDR3 is 16 amino acids long. With 4 bases clipped from V and 1 base from J, the junction kept 8 bases outside the gene matches. The CDR3 DNA sequence: TGTGCCAGCAGCCGTCAAGTCGGGGGGGGCACAGATACGCAGTATTTT. It yields the protein CASSRQVGGGTDTQYF.

V gene TRBV16 combines with J gene TRBJ2-3; D unclear. CDR1 KGHSY and CDR2 FQNENV come from the germline V gene. CDR3 length: 12 amino acids. With 0 bases removed from V and 5 bases from J, the gap between germline ends came to 3 bases. The CDR3 loop reads CASSQSGDTQYF. DNA of the CDR3: TGTGCCAGCAGCCAATCCGGAGATACGCAGTATTTT.

V gene TRBV24-1 combines with J gene TRBJ2-7; D may be TRBD1 (6 bases). The CDR3 length is 14 residues. The germline V gene has CDR1 KGHDR and CDR2 SFDVKD. The V end was cut by 2 bases, the J end by 3 bases, with 10 bases between. The CDR3 DNA follows: TGTGCCACCAGTGATTCGAACAGGGTCTACGAGCAGTACTTC. Protein product: CATSDSNRVYEQYF.

The chain uses TRBV5-1 and TRBJ2-1; the D gene is possibly TRBD2 (5 bases). The germline V gene encodes CDR1 SGHRS and CDR2 YFSETQ. V was pared by 2 bases and J by 4 bases, with 13 bases between. The CDR3 is 15 residues long. CDR3 bases: TGCGCCAGCAGCTTACCGGGGTCGGGTTACAATGAGCAGTTCTTC. Translating it yields CASSLPGSGYNEQFF.

The V call is TRBV12-5, the J call TRBJ1-2; D is unclear. Germline CDR1 reads LGHNT; CDR2 reads FRNRAP. Trimming took 0 bases from V and 2 from J, leaving 19 bases between them. The CDR3 consists of 18 residues. The CDR3 DNA reads TGTGCTAGTGGTTTGGTAGCTCCGGAGAGAGGTCGAAACTATGGCTACACCTTC. Protein product: CASGLVAPERGRNYGYTF.

The rearrangement uses TRBV2 and TRBJ1-6, with a weak D call TRBD1 (5 bases). CDR1 SNHLY and CDR2 FYNNEI come from the germline V gene. CDR3 length: 15 amino acids. The V end was cut by 5 bases, the J end by 8 bases, with 16 bases between. The DNA of the CDR3 is TGTGCCAGCAGTCGACAGTCCGAGATTCATTCACCCCTCCACTTT. It encodes CASSRQSEIHSPLHF.

The V gene is TRBV2, the J gene TRBJ2-1, with D unresolved. The V and J ends lost 4 bases and 7 bases respectively, with 5 bases between them. The CDR3 covers 11 residues. Germline lookup yields CDR1 SNHLY and CDR2 FYNNEI. The CDR3 DNA reads as TGTGCCAGCAGTGTTATGAATGAGCAGTTCTTC. This translates into CASSVMNEQFF. Complete variable domain (other parts from reference TRBV2 and TRBJ2-1): EPEVTQTPSHQVTQMGQEVILRCVPISNHLYFYWYRQILGQKVEFLVSFYNNEISEKSEIFDDQFSVERPDGSNFTLKIRSTKLEDSAMYFCASSVMNEQFFGPGTRLTVL.

This chain links TRBV28 with TRBJ1-1; D is possibly TRBD1 (5 bases). Germline V gives CDR1 MDHEN, CDR2 SYDVKM. V dropped 5 bases and J dropped 0 bases, with 19 bases sitting between them. CDR3 size: 17 residues. Here the CDR3 DNA reads TGTGCCAGCAGTCCCATACCAGTGACAGAAGTGAACACTGAAGCTTTCTTT. As protein: CASSPIPVTEVNTEAFF.

The V call is TRBV5-4, the J call TRBJ2-2; D is uncertain. CDR3 length: 13 residues. V dropped 0 bases and J dropped 6 bases, with 6 bases sitting between them. CDR1 SGHNT and CDR2 YYREEE come from the germline V gene (reference sequence). The CDR3 nucleotides are TGTGCCAGCAGCTTGGTTTCCGCCGGGGAGCTGTTTTTT. Translation gives CASSLVSAGELFF.

The chain recombines TRBV4-2 with TRBJ2-1; maybe TRBD2 (6 bases). This CDR3 is built from 18 residues. Trimming shortened V by 1 base and J by 4 bases, and 20 bases separated the two germline ends. Germline V lookup: CDR1 LGHNA, CDR2 YNFKEQ. Written as DNA, the CDR3 is TGTGCCAGCAGCCAAGCCCTCGGGGTGGGGGGTGCATACAATGAGCAGTTCTTC. It is translated as CASSQALGVGGAYNEQFF.

This chain uses TRBV6-5 with TRBJ1-6; 9 bases agree with TRBD1. Germline lookup yields CDR1 MNHEY and CDR2 SVGAGI. This CDR3 is 15 amino acids long. Losses at the gene ends were 7 bases for V and 9 bases for J; bases not matched to a gene: 10. DNA for the CDR3: TGTGCCAGCAAGTTATCGGACAGGGGTGCTTCACCCCTCCACTTT. Its protein product is CASKLSDRGASPLHF.

The chain has TRBV3-1 (or the pseudogene TRBV3-2) and TRBJ2-7; tentatively, D is TRBD2 (6 bases). The germline V gene encodes CDR1 LGHDT and CDR2 YNNKEL (reference sequence). With 4 bases removed from V and 5 bases from J, the gap between germline ends came to 12 bases. This CDR3 spans 13 amino acids. This chain's CDR3 is CASSLGTLHEQYF. The CDR3 DNA reads as TGTGCCAGCAGCCTTGGGACTTTACACGAGCAGTACTTC.

The chain has TRBV19 and TRBJ2-6, with D perhaps matching TRBD1 (7 bases). Germline CDR1 reads LNHDA; CDR2 reads SQIVND (reference sequence). This CDR3 spans 22 amino acids. Trimming removed 2 bases at V and 1 base at J, with 27 bases between. The CDR3, as DNA: TGTGCCAGTAGTATACGGCCAGGGGGGACAACTACTTTTCTGTCTGGGGCCAACGTCCTGACTTTC. Protein: CASSIRPGGTTTFLSGANVLTF.

This clone was seen once. This CDR3 is CASSVPQRGPNYEQYF. The CDR3 DNA sequence: TGTGCCAGCAGTGTTCCGCAGCGGGGGCCCAACTACGAGCAGTACTTC. The rearrangement links TRBV2 to TRBJ2-7, with 8 bases identical to TRBD2. The CDR3 is 16 amino acids. With 4 bases clipped from V and 3 bases from J, the junction kept 11 bases outside the gene matches. Germline V gene sequence: CDR1 SNHLY, CDR2 FYNNEI.

The chain employs TRBV2 and TRBJ2-3; D remains ambiguous. Germline lookup yields CDR1 SNHLY and CDR2 FYNNEI. The CDR3 is 16 amino acids. Between the trimmed V and J ends, which lost 7 bases and 0 bases, there was a span of 17 bases. The CDR3 sequence: CASNELKRSSTDTQYF. The CDR3 DNA follows: TGTGCCAGCAACGAACTTAAGCGTTCTAGCACAGATACGCAGTATTTT. The full variable domain, rest sourced from reference TRBV2 and TRBJ2-3, is EPEVTQTPSHQVTQMGQEVILRCVPISNHLYFYWYRQILGQKVEFLVSFYNNEISEKSEIFDDQFSVERPDGSNFTLKIRSTKLEDSAMYFCASNELKRSSTDTQYFGPGTRLTVL.

V and J are TRBV11-3 and TRBJ1-6, with D perhaps TRBD1 (6 bases). This CDR3 is 14 amino acids long. Germline CDR1 reads SGHNT; CDR2 reads YENEEA. The germline V and J ends were trimmed by 2 bases and 9 bases, with 11 bases remaining between them. DNA of the CDR3: TGTGCCAGCAGCTTAACAGGGATGGGTTCACCCCTCCACTTT. Translation: CASSLTGMGSPLHF.

The J gene is TRBJ1-5, the V gene TRBV30; 8 nucleotides line up with TRBD1. V shed 0 bases, J shed 6 bases, and the junction held 1 base outside the gene matches. The CDR3 totals 13 residues. Looked up from germline, CDR1 is GTSNPN and CDR2 is SVGIG (reference sequence). The CDR3 DNA follows: TGTGCCTGGAGTGTACAGGGGGGTCAGCCCCAGCATTTT. This translates into CAWSVQGGQPQHF.

The rearrangement joins TRBV19 to TRBJ1-1; possibly TRBD1 for D (5 bases). The germline V gene has CDR1 LNHDA and CDR2 SQIVND (reference sequence). This CDR3 comprises 14 residues. Trimming removed 5 bases at V and 4 bases at J, with 14 bases between. In DNA form, the CDR3 reads TGTGCCAGTAGTGAGGAAGGGGTAGGCACTGAAGCTTTCTTT. Residues: CASSEEGVGTEAFF.

The rearrangement uses TRBV6-6 and TRBJ1-1; TRBD1 is a possible D gene (6 bases). Germline values: CDR1 MNHNY, CDR2 SVGAGI (reference sequence). CDR3 length: 16 residues. V gave up 6 bases and J gave up 5 bases, with 22 bases separating them. The CDR3, as DNA: TGTGCCAGCAGACCTGCGAGGACAGTTAGCGTGACTGAAGCTTTCTTT. Its protein is CASRPARTVSVTEAFF.

The chain is built from TRBV19 and TRBJ2-2, with 9 bases identical to TRBD1. CDR3 length: 15 residues. Germline V gives CDR1 LNHDA, CDR2 SQIVND (reference sequence). After removal of 8 bases from V and 5 bases from J, the junction contained 9 bases not matched to a gene. This CDR3 reads CASDRGQGRTGELFF. The DNA of the CDR3 is TGTGCCAGTGACCGGGGACAGGGAAGGACCGGGGAGCTGTTTTTT.